Only one count was recorded for the clone carrying this T cell receptor (beta chain). Its antigen is not known. The data derive from a study of T-cell reconstitution after alpha-beta-depleted transplantation in children. Study observations and caveats: Expanded graft clones numbering several hundred reportedly gave rise to alpha-beta T cells about two months after transplant.

For TCRbeta, the library was prepared with unique molecular identifiers. One entry per CDR3 protein, called by TCRdb with MiXCR from the PCR reads. The table includes fewer than 1 million distinct CDR3 sequences, about 16% detected once. V was shortened by 5 bases and J by 0 bases, with 25 bases between the two germline ends. Germline V gene data show CDR1 as ENHRY and CDR2 as SYGVKD. The CDR3 totals 20 residues. The source material was PBMCs, mostly from graft donor cells, sampled 360 days after TCRalphabeta/CD19-depleted stem cell transplant. The V gene is TRBV10-3, the J gene TRBJ1-4; maybe TRBD1 (5 bases). This TCR derives from a male patient under 18 who had a stem cell transplant for acute lymphoblastic leukemia, so the T cells may come from the graft donor. CDR3 sequence (DNA): TGTGCCATCAGTCCTCTTCGGCAGGGAGGAACCATTGCAACTAATGAAAAACTGTTTTTT. It codes for CAISPLRQGGTIATNEKLFF.